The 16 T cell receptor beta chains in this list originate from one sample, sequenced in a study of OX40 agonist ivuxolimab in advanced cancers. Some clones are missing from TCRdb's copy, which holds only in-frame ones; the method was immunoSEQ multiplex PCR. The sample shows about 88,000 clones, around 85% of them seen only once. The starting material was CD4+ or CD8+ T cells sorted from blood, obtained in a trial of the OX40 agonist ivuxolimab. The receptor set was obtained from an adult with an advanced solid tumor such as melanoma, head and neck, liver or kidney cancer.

CDR3 residues: CASKLRDRLYLVSTDTQYF. CDR3 DNA: TGCGCCAGCAAGCTCCGGGACAGGCTTTACTTGGTTAGCACAGATACGCAGTATTTT. This chain uses TRBV23-1 with TRBJ2-3; 8 bases are shared with TRBD1. Being an ORF, TRBV23-1 has a function that is uncertain. The CDR3 is 19 residues long. V was pared by 7 bases and J by 0 bases, with 18 bases of the junction left unmatched.

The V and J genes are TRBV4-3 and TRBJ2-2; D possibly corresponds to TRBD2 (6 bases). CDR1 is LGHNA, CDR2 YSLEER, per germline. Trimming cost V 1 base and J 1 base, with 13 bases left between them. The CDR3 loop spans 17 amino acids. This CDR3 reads CASSQGGGYRNTGELFF. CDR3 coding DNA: TGCGCCAGCAGCCAAGGGGGAGGCTACAGGAACACCGGGGAGCTGTTTTTT.

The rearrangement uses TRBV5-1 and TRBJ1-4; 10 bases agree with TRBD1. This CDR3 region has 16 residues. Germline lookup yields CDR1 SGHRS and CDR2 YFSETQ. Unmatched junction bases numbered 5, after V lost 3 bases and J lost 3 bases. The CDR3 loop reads CASSYGGQGANEKLFF. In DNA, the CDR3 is TGCGCCAGCAGCTACGGAGGACAGGGGGCTAATGAAAAACTGTTTTTT.

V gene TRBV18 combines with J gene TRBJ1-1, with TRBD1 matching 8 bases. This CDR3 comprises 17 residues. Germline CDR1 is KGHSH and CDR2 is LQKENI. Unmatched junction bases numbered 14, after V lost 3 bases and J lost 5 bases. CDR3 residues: CASSPSQGGRSKTEAFF. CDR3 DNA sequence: TGTGCCAGCTCACCCTCACAGGGGGGTAGGTCTAAAACTGAAGCTTTCTTT.

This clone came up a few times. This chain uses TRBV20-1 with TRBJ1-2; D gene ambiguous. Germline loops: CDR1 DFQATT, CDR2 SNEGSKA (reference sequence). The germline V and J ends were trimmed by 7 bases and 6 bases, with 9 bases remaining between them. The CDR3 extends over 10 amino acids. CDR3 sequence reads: CSVAQDGYTF. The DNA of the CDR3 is TGCAGTGTAGCTCAGGATGGCTACACCTTC.

CDR3 nucleotides: TGTGCCAGCCGGTCGGGGGGAAGTTACAATGAGCAGTTCTTC. Residues: CASRSGGSYNEQFF. This chain connects TRBV2 to TRBJ2-1, with 7 nucleotides matching TRBD2. Germline V lookup: CDR1 SNHLY, CDR2 FYNNEI. This CDR3 has 14 residues. V shed 8 bases, J shed 4 bases, and the junction held 8 bases outside the gene matches. Filled out from reference TRBV2 and TRBJ2-1, the complete variable domain reads EPEVTQTPSHQVTQMGQEVILRCVPISNHLYFYWYRQILGQKVEFLVSFYNNEISEKSEIFDDQFSVERPDGSNFTLKIRSTKLEDSAMYFCASRSGGSYNEQFFGPGTRLTVL.

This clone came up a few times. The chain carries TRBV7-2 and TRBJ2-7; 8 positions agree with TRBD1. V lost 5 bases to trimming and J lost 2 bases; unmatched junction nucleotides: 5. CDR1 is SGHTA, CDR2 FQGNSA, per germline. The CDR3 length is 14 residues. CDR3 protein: CASSMTGAPYEQYF. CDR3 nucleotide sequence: TGTGCCAGCAGCATGACAGGGGCGCCCTACGAGCAGTACTTC.

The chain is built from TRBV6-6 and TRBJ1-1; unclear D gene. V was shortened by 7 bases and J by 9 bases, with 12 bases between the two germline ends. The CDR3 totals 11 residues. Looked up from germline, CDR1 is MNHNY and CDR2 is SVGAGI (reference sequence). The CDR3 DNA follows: TGTGCCAGCACCGTGGCATCCAAAGCTTTCTTT. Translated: CASTVASKAFF.

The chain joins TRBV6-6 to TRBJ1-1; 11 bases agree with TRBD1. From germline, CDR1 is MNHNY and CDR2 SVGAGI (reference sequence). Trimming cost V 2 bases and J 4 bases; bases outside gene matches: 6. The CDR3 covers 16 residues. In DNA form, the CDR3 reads TGTGCCAGCAGTTACCCCCCGGGACAGGGGGGCACTGAAGCTTTCTTT. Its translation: CASSYPPGQGGTEAFF.

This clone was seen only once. Here the CDR3 reads CASSITGGGETQYF. The CDR3 nucleotides are TGTGCCAGCAGTATAACAGGGGGCGGGGAGACCCAGTACTTC. The chain carries TRBV5-4 and TRBJ2-5; 9 nucleotides line up with TRBD1. V lost 5 bases and J lost 5; bases outside the gene matches: 7. The CDR3 totals 14 residues. Germline V gene lookup returns CDR1 SGHNT and CDR2 YYREEE (reference sequence).

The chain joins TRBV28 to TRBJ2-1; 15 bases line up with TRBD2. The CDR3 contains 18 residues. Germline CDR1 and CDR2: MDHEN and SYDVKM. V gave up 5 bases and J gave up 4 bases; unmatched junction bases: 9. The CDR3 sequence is CASSPPGTSGRYYNEQFF. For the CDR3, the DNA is TGTGCCAGCAGTCCGCCCGGGACTAGCGGGAGGTATTACAATGAGCAGTTCTTC.

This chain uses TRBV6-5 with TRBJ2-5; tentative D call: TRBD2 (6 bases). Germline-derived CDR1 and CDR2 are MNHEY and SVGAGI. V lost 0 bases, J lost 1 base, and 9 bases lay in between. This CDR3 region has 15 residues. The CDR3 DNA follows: TGTGCCAGCAGTTACTCGCTCGGGAGCCAAGAGACCCAGTACTTC. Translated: CASSYSLGSQETQYF.

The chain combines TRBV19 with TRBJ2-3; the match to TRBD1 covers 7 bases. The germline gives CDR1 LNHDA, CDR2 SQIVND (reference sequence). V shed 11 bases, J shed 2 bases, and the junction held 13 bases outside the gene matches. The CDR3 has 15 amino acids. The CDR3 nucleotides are TGTGCCCGATTAGGGACAGCCCCTTCCACAGATACGCAGTATTTT. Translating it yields CARLGTAPSTDTQYF.

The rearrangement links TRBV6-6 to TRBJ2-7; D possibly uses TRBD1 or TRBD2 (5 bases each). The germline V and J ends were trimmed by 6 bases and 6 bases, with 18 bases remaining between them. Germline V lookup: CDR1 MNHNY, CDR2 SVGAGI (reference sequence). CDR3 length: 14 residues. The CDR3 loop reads CASRVRVARGEQYF. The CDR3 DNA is TGTGCCAGCAGAGTCCGGGTCGCGAGGGGCGAGCAGTACTTC.

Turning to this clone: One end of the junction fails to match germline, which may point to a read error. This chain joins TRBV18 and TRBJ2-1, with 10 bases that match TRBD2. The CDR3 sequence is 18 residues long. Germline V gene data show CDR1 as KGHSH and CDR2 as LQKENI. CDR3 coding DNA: TGTGCCAGCTCACCAGAGCTAGCGGGGGTGAGCTCCTACAATGGGCAGTTCTTC. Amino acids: CASSPELAGVSSYNGQFF.

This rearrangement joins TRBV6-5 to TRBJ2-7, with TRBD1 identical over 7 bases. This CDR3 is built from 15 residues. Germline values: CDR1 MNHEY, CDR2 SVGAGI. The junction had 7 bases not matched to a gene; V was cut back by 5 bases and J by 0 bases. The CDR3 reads CASSPVDRLSYEQYF. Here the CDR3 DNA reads TGTGCCAGCAGTCCTGTGGACAGGCTCTCCTACGAGCAGTACTTC.